This T cell receptor (beta chain) came from a study of patients and donors after allogeneic stem cell transplantation. Using its own MiXCR run on the RT-PCR reads, TCRdb lists one record per CDR3 protein. Of 150,000 to 250,000 distinct CDR3 sequences listed, 35% to 50% were seen once; the top ten hold 33%. The CDR3 is 14 residues long. The germline V and J ends were trimmed by 3 bases and 0 bases, with 9 bases remaining between them. The chain joins TRBV12-3 or TRBV12-4 to TRBJ2-7; D possibly corresponds to TRBD2 (6 bases). This TCR derives from a human donor who was either an allogeneic HSCT recipient or a stem cell or donor lymphocyte infusion donor (not recorded which). It is not recorded whose cells these are; they may come from a transplant donor. Sequencing was done on a sample of blood, either unsorted or a sorted T cell fraction (not recorded which). CDR3 in DNA: TGTGCCAGCAGTTTTGACGGGAGCTCCTACGAGCAGTACTTC. Translated: CASSFDGSSYEQYF.